The 18 T cell receptor beta chains presented below share a single source sample, sequenced in a study of blood T cell repertoires in COVID-19. The protocol was immunoSEQ multiplex PCR, while the TCRdb copy is restricted to in-frame clones and leaves out a portion. The repertoire consists of approximately 170,000 clones, with approximately 79% occurring once and the leading ten covering about 3%. Sequenced: peripheral blood. The receptors were gathered from a woman over 75 with acute or convalescent COVID-19.

This clone was detected only a few times. The chain links TRBV11-1 to TRBJ1-5; D is undetermined. V was trimmed by 2 bases and J by 4 bases, leaving 6 bases between them. CDR1 SGHAT and CDR2 FQDESV come from the germline V gene (reference sequence). The CDR3 runs to 13 residues. The CDR3 DNA sequence: TGTGCCAGCAGCTTATCGGGAAATCAGCCCCAGCATTTT. This gives the protein CASSLSGNQPQHF.

The rearrangement joins TRBV7-3 to TRBJ2-5; TRBD2 aligns across 7 bases. The V segment lost 5 bases and the J segment 0 bases; nucleotides outside the gene matches: 3. Germline loops: CDR1 SGHTA, CDR2 FQGTGA. The CDR3 is 14 amino acids. CDR3 loop: CASSRSGNQETQYF. CDR3 nucleotide sequence: TGTGCCAGCAGCCGGAGCGGGAACCAAGAGACCCAGTACTTC.

The chain joins TRBV5-1 to TRBJ2-7; weak D call: TRBD2 (6 bases). The CDR3 runs to 15 residues. V was shortened by 4 bases and J by 2 bases, with 16 bases between the two germline ends. Germline values: CDR1 SGHRS, CDR2 YFSETQ. In DNA form, the CDR3 reads TGCGCCAGCAGCGTCGCGGGAAGCAATCCCTACGAGCAGTACTTC. As protein: CASSVAGSNPYEQYF.

The genes are TRBV5-1 and TRBJ1-4; TRBD1 might be the D (5 bases). CDR1 is SGHRS, CDR2 YFSETQ, per germline. Trimming shortened V by 4 bases and J by 8 bases, and 15 bases separated the two germline ends. The CDR3 covers 14 residues. This chain's CDR3 is CASSVGTEGEKLFF. For the CDR3, the DNA is TGCGCCAGCAGCGTCGGGACGGAGGGGGAAAAACTGTTTTTT.

This chain links TRBV29-1 with TRBJ1-1, with 9 bases lining up with TRBD1. CDR1 and CDR2 (germline): SQVTM, ANQGSEA. V lost 7 bases to trimming and J lost 7 bases; unmatched junction nucleotides: 7. The length of the CDR3 is 12 residues. Written as DNA, the CDR3 is TGCAGCGGCGGACAGGGGATAGGTGAAGCTTTCTTT. It translates to CSGGQGIGEAFF.

V usage is TRBV29-1 and J usage is TRBJ1-2; TRBD1 matches 10 bases. Trimming at V came to 7 bases and at J to 8 bases, leaving 4 bases not matched to a gene. The V gene's germline CDR1 is SQVTM and CDR2 ANQGSEA. This CDR3 comprises 11 residues. The DNA of the CDR3 is TGCAGCGCAGGGACAGGGGAAGGCTACACCTTC. This translates into CSAGTGEGYTF. The whole variable domain, remainder taken from reference TRBV29-1 and TRBJ1-2, is SAVISQKPSRDICQRGTSLTIQCQVDSQVTMMFWYRQQPGQSLTLIATANQGSEATYESGFVIDKFPISRPNLTFSTLTVSNMSPEDSSIYLCSAGTGEGYTFGSGTRLTVV.

This chain joins TRBV4-2 and TRBJ1-2; D is possibly TRBD1 (6 bases). The CDR3 runs 13 residues. V lost 1 base and J lost 6, with 9 bases in between. CDR1 LGHNA and CDR2 YNFKEQ come from the germline V gene. CDR3 sequence (DNA): TGTGCCAGCAGCCAAGCGACAGGAAATGGCTACACCTTC. Translated, it gives CASSQATGNGYTF.

The chain employs TRBV7-2 and TRBJ1-1; the D gene is possibly TRBD1 (5 bases). The germline V and J ends were trimmed by 2 bases and 5 bases, with 21 bases remaining between them. Germline-derived CDR1 and CDR2 are SGHTA and FQGNSA. The CDR3 consists of 17 residues. CDR3 sequence: CASSLTSGLETGTEAFF. CDR3 DNA: TGTGCCAGCAGCTTAACATCAGGGCTGGAGACGGGTACTGAAGCTTTCTTT.

The V and J genes are TRBV11-2 and TRBJ2-7, with 8 bases lining up with TRBD2. The ends lost 2 bases at V and 3 bases at J; junction bases unmatched: 3. Germline V gene lookup returns CDR1 SGHAT and CDR2 FQNNGV. The CDR3 sequence is 14 residues long. The CDR3 loop is CASSLFSGNYEQYF. The CDR3 DNA reads as TGTGCCAGCAGCTTATTTAGCGGGAACTACGAGCAGTACTTC.

The V and J genes are TRBV16 and TRBJ2-5; D remains unclear. The germline CDR1 and CDR2 sequences are KGHSY and FQNENV. Trimming removed 0 bases at V and 5 bases at J, with 7 bases between. The CDR3 extends over 13 amino acids. As DNA, the CDR3 is TGTGCCAGCAGCCAATCTCAGGTTGAGACCCAGTACTTC. Translation: CASSQSQVETQYF.

The chain recombines TRBV5-4 with TRBJ1-1; D possibly corresponds to TRBD1 (6 bases). Germline V CDR1 and CDR2: SGHNT, YYREEE (reference sequence). The CDR3 spans 14 residues. The ends were cut back, 4 bases at V and 2 bases at J, with 12 bases in the middle. CDR3 nucleotides: TGTGCCAGCAGCGAGGGACAAAAAAACACTGAAGCTTTCTTT. The encoded protein is CASSEGQKNTEAFF.

This sequence joins TRBV7-2 and TRBJ2-5; TRBD2 matches 7 bases. V lost 5 bases to trimming and J lost 7 bases; unmatched junction nucleotides: 10. CDR3 length: 14 residues. The germline gives CDR1 SGHTA, CDR2 FQGNSA. The CDR3: CASSPRGGSWTQYF. The CDR3 bases are TGTGCCAGCAGCCCTAGGGGCGGGAGTTGGACCCAGTACTTC.

The CDR3 is CASSAGAPSAGETQYF. The CDR3 DNA sequence: TGTGCCAGCAGCGCAGGGGCCCCTAGTGCGGGTGAGACCCAGTACTTC. The genes are TRBV9 and TRBJ2-5, with D perhaps TRBD1 (6 bases). The V end was cut by 3 bases, the J end by 5 bases, with 20 bases between. The germline gives CDR1 SGDLS, CDR2 YYNGEE. There are 16 residues in the CDR3.

CDR3: CASRPDSYEQYF. The DNA for the CDR3 is TGTGCCAGCAGACCCGACAGCTACGAGCAGTACTTC. V usage is TRBV2 and J usage is TRBJ2-7, with D maybe TRBD1 (5 bases). The V end was cut by 6 bases, the J end by 3 bases, with 9 bases between. Germline CDR1 is SNHLY and CDR2 is FYNNEI. The CDR3 is made up of 12 amino acids.

V is TRBV9 and J is TRBJ1-1; a weak D match, TRBD1 (5 bases). The CDR3 loop spans 16 amino acids. V lost 3 bases and J 0 bases, leaving 15 bases between the germline ends. CDR1 is SGDLS, CDR2 YYNGEE, per germline. The CDR3 spells CASSEGSGGVNTEAFF. The CDR3 DNA follows: TGTGCCAGCAGCGAGGGGTCGGGAGGCGTGAACACTGAAGCTTTCTTT.

The rearrangement uses TRBV10-3 and TRBJ2-6; maybe TRBD2 (5 bases). The germline V and J ends were trimmed by 5 bases and 1 base, with 9 bases remaining between them. The CDR3 runs 15 residues. CDR1 is ENHRY and CDR2 is SYGVKD in the germline V gene. The CDR3 loop reads CAISTDSSGANVLTF. The CDR3 DNA is TGTGCCATCAGTACGGACTCTTCTGGGGCCAACGTCCTGACTTTC.

The rearrangement joins TRBV29-1 to TRBJ1-1, with 8 bases lining up with TRBD1. This CDR3 contains 14 residues. The germline V gene has CDR1 SQVTM and CDR2 ANQGSEA. J was trimmed by 0 bases and V by 4 bases; bases with no gene match: 4. CDR3 loop: CSVGAGGLNTEAFF. The CDR3 bases are TGCAGCGTTGGTGCAGGGGGCCTGAACACTGAAGCTTTCTTT.

This sequence joins TRBV28 and TRBJ2-7; 7 bases are a match to TRBD1. Per germline, CDR1 MDHEN and CDR2 SYDVKM. After removal of 5 bases from V and 2 bases from J, the junction contained 15 bases not matched to a gene. The CDR3 is made up of 17 amino acids. CDR3 in amino acids: CASSPPRQGPNTYEQYF. The CDR3 coding sequence is TGTGCCAGCAGTCCCCCCCGACAGGGCCCCAATACCTACGAGCAGTACTTC.